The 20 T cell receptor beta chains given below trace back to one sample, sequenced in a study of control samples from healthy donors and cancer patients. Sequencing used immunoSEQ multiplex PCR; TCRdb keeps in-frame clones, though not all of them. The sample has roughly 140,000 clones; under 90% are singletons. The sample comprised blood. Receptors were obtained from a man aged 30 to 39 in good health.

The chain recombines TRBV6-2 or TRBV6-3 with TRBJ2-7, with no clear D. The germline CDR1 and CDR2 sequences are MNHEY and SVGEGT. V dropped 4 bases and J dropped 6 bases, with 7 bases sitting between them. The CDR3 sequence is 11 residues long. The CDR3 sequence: CASSSHVEQYF. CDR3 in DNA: TGTGCCAGCAGTTCGCATGTCGAGCAGTACTTC.

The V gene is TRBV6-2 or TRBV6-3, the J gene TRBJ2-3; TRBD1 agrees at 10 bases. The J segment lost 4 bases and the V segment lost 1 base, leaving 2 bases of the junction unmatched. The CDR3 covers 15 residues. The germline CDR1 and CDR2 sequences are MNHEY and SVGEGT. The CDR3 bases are TGTGCCAGCAGTTACTTGACAGGGGGCGCAGATACGCAGTATTTT. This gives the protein CASSYLTGGADTQYF.

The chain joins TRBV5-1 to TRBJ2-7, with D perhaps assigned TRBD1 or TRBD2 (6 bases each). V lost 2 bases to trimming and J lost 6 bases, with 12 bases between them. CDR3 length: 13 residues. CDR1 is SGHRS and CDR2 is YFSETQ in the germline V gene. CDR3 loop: CASSLGGTAEQYF. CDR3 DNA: TGCGCCAGCAGCTTAGGGGGGACCGCCGAGCAGTACTTC.

The CDR3 sequence is CASSEAGGKADTQYF. CDR3 in DNA: TGTGCCAGCAGTGAGGCGGGAGGTAAAGCAGATACGCAGTATTTT. V gene TRBV6-4 combines with J gene TRBJ2-3; 8 nucleotides align to TRBD2. The V and J ends lost 3 bases and 4 bases, in that order; junction bases with no gene match: 6. CDR3 length equals 15 residues. CDR1 is MRHNA, CDR2 SNTAGT, per germline.

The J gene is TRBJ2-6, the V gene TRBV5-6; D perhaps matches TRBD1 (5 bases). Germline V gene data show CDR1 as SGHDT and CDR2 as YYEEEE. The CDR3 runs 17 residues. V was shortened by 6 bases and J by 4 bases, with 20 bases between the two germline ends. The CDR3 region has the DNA TGTGCCAGCACCTTCACCTCTGGGGCCAGGGGGGCCAACGTCCTGACTTTC. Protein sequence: CASTFTSGARGANVLTF.

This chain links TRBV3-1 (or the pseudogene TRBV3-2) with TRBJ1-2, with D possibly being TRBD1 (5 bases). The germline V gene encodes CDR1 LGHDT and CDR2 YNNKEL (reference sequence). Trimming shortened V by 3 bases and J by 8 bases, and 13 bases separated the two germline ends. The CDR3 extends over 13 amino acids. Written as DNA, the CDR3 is TGTGCCAGCAGCCACCAGGGACTTGGGGGCTACACCTTC. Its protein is CASSHQGLGGYTF.

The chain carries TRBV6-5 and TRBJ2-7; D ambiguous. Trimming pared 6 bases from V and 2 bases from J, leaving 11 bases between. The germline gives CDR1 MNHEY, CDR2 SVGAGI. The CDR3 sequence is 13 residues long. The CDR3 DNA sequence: TGTGCCAGCAGGGAGACTGGCCCCTACGAGCAGTACTTC. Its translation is CASRETGPYEQYF.

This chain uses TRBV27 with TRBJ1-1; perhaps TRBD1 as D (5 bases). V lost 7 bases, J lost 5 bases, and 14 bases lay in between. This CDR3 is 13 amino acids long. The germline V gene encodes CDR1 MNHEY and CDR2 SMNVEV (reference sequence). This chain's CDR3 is CASISQGGTEAFF. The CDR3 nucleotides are TGTGCCAGCATTAGTCAGGGTGGGACTGAAGCTTTCTTT.

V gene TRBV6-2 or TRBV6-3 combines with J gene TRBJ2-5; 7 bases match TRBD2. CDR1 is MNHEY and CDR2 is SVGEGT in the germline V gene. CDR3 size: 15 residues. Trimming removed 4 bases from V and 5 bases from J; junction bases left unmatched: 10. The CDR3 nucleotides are TGTGCCAGCAGTTCAGCGGGACTGGGAGGTGAGACCCAGTACTTC. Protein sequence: CASSSAGLGGETQYF.

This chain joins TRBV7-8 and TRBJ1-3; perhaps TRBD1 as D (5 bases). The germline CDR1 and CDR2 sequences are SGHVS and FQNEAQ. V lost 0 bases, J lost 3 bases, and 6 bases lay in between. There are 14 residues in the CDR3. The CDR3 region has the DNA TGTGCCAGCAGCTTAGCGAGGGGTGGAAACACCATATATTTT. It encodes CASSLARGGNTIYF.

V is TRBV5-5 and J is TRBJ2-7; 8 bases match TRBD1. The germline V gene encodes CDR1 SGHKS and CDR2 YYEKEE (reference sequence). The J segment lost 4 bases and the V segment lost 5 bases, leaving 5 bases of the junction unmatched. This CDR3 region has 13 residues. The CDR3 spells CASSPDRGYEQYF. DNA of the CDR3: TGTGCCAGCAGTCCCGACAGGGGTTACGAGCAGTACTTC.

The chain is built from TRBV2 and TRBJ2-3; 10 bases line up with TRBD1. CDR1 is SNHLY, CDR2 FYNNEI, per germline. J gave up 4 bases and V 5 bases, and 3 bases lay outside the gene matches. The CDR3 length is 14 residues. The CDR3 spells CASSSTGGADTQYF. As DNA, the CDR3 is TGTGCCAGCAGTTCGACAGGGGGCGCAGATACGCAGTATTTT. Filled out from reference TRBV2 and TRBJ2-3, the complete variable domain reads EPEVTQTPSHQVTQMGQEVILRCVPISNHLYFYWYRQILGQKVEFLVSFYNNEISEKSEIFDDQFSVERPDGSNFTLKIRSTKLEDSAMYFCASSSTGGADTQYFGPGTRLTVL.

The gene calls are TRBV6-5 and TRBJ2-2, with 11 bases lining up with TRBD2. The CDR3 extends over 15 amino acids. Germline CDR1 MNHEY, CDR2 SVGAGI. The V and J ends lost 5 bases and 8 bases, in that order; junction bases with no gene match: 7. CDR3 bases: TGTGCCAGCAGTAAGCTAGCGGGAGGCCTTGGGGAGCTGTTTTTT. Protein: CASSKLAGGLGELFF.

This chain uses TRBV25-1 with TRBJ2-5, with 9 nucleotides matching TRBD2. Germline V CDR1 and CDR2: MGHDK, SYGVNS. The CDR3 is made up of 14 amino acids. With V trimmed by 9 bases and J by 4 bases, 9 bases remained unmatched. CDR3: CARRGPSGVETQYF. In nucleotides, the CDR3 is TGTGCCAGGAGGGGTCCTAGCGGGGTAGAGACCCAGTACTTC.

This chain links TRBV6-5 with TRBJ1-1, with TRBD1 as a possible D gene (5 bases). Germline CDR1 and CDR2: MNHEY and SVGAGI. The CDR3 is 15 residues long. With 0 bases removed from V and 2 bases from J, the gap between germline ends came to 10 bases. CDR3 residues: CASSYSWTLNTEAFF. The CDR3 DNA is TGTGCCAGCAGTTACTCGTGGACACTCAACACTGAAGCTTTCTTT.

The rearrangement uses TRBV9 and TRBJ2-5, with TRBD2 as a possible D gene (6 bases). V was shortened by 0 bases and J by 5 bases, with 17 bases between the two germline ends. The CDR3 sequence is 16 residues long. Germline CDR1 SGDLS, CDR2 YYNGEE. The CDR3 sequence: CASSVGASVGLETQYF. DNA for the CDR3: TGTGCCAGCAGCGTAGGGGCTAGCGTTGGTTTGGAGACCCAGTACTTC. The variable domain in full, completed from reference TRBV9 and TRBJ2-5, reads DSGVTQTPKHLITATGQRVTLRCSPRSGDLSVYWYQQSLDQGLQFLIQYYNGEERAKGNILERFSAQQFPDLHSELNLSSLELGDSALYFCASSVGASVGLETQYFGPGTRLLVL.

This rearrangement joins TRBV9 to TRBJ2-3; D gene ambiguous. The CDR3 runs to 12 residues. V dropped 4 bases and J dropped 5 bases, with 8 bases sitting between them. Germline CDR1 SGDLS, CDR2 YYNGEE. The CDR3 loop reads CASSPERDTQYF. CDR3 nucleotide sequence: TGTGCCAGCAGCCCCGAGAGAGATACGCAGTATTTT.

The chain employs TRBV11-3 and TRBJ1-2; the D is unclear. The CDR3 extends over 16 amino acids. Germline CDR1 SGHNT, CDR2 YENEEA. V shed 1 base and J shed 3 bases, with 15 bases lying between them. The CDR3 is CASSLGGPAPYYGYTF. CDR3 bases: TGTGCCAGCAGCTTAGGAGGCCCTGCGCCGTACTATGGCTACACCTTC.

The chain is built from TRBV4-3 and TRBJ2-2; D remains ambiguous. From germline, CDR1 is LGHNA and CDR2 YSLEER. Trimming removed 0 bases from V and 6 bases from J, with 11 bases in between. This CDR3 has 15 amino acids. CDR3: CASSQEGLVPGELFF. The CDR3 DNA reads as TGCGCCAGCAGCCAAGAGGGCCTCGTCCCCGGGGAGCTGTTTTTT.

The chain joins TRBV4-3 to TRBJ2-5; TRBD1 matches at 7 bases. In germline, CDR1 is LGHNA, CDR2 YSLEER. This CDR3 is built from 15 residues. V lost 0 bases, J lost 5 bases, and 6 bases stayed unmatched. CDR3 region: CASSQDTGAGETQYF. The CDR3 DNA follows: TGCGCCAGCAGCCAAGATACAGGGGCTGGGGAGACCCAGTACTTC.